This TCR beta chain was retrieved from a study of CD8+CD57+ T cells in acquired aplastic anemia. General observations from the study: In common between the patients and the controls were twenty-nine CD8+ CDR3 sequences.

Patients chosen for sequencing had shown CD8+CD57+ cell expansion by flow cytometry. As a group, the patients uniformly had severe acquired aplastic anemia. For CDR3 and TCR beta VDJ profiling, genomic DNA was the template used. TCRdb re-derived calls from the reads in MiXCR, one entry per CDR3 protein. The sample holds over 150,000 distinct CDR3 sequences; 40% to 65% are singletons and the top ten take 9.5% to 15%. Germline-derived CDR1 and CDR2 are DFQATT and SNEGSKA (reference sequence). Trimming left V 2 bases short and J 0 bases short, with 10 bases between. The CDR3 runs 14 residues. In regard to this clonotype: Its specificity is unknown.

Specimen: sorted CD4+, CD8+, or CD8+CD57+ T cells (not recorded which) from PBMCs. This receptor was obtained from a human donor with aplastic anemia. This chain joins TRBV20-1 and TRBJ1-1, with D perhaps matching TRBD1 (5 bases). The CDR3 sequence: CSARPGPMNTEAFF. CDR3 coding DNA: TGCAGTGCTAGACCGGGACCTATGAACACTGAAGCTTTCTTT.